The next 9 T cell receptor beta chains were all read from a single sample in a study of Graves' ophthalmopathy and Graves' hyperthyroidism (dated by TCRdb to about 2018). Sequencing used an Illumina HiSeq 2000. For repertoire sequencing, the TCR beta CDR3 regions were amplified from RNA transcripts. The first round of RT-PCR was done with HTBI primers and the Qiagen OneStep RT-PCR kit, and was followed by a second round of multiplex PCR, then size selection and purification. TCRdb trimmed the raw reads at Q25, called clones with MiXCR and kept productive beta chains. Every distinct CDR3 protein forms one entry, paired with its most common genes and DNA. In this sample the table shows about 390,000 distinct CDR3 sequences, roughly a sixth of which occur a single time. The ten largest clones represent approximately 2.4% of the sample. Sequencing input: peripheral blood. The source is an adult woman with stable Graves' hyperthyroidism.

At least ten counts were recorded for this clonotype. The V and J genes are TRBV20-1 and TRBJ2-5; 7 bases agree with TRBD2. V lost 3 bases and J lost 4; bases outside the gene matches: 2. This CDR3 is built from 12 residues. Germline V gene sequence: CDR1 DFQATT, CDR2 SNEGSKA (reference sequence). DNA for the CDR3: TGCAGTGCTAGGGGGGGGGGAGAGACCCAGTACTTC. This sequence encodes CSARGGGETQYF.

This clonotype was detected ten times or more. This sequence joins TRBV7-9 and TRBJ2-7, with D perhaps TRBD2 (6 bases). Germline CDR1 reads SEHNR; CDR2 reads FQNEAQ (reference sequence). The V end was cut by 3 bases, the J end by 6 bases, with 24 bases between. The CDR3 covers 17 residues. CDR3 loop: CASSFRGAPGTLGEQYF. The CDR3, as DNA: TGTGCCAGCAGCTTCCGCGGGGCGCCGGGAACTCTCGGCGAGCAGTACTTC.

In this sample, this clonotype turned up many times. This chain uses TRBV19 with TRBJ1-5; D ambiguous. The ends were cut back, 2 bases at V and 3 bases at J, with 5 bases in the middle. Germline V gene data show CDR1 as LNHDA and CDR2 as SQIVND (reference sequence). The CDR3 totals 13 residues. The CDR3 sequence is CASSIRVNQPQHF. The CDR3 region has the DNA TGTGCCAGTAGTATAAGGGTCAATCAGCCCCAGCATTTT.

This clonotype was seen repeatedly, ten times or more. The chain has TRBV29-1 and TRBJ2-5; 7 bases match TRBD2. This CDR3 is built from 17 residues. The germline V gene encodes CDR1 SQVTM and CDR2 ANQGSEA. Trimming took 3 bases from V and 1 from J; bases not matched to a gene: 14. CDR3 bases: TGCAGCGTTGACCAAAGCAGGGCTAGCGGTTCCCAAGAGACCCAGTACTTC. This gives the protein CSVDQSRASGSQETQYF.

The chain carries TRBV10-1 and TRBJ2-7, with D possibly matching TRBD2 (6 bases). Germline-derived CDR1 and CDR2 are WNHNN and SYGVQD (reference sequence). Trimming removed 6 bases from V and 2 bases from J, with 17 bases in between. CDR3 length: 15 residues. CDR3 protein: CASRGAGTVAYEQYF. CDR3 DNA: TGCGCCAGCAGAGGCGCGGGGACCGTAGCCTACGAGCAGTACTTC.

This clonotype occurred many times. The CDR3 DNA follows: TGTGCCAGCAGCTTAGAGTTATGGGGATACGAGCAGTACTTC. This sequence encodes CASSLELWGYEQYF. This chain uses TRBV11-2 with TRBJ2-7, with unresolved D. CDR1 is SGHAT, CDR2 FQNNGV, per germline. The CDR3 runs 14 residues. Trimming cost V 0 bases and J 4 bases, with 10 bases left between them.

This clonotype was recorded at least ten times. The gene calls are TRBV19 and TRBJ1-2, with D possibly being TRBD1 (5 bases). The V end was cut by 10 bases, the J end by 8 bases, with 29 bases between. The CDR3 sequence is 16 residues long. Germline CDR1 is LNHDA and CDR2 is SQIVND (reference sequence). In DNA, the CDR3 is TGTGCCACACTAAATTCTGGGGACGCAGGGTGGGAAGGCTACACCTTC. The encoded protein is CATLNSGDAGWEGYTF. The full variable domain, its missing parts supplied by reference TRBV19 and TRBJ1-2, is DGGITQSPKYLFRKEGQNVTLSCEQNLNHDAMYWYRQDPGQGLRLIYYSQIVNDFQKGDIAEGYSVSREKKESFPLTVTSAQKNPTAFYLCATLNSGDAGWEGYTFGSGTRLTVV.

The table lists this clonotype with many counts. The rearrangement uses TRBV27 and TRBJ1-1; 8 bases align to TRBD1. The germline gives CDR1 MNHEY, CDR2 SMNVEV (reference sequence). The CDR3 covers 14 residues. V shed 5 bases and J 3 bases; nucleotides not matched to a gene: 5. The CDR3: CASSPTQGDTEAFF. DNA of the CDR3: TGTGCCAGCAGTCCGACACAGGGGGACACTGAAGCTTTCTTT.

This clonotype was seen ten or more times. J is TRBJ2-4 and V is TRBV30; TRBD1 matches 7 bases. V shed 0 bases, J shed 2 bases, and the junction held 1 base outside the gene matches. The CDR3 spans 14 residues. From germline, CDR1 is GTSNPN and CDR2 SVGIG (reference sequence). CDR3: CAWSVQGTKNIQYF. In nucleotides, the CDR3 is TGTGCCTGGAGTGTACAGGGGACCAAAAACATTCAGTACTTC. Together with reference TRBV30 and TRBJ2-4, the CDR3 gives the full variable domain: SQTIHQWPATLVQPVGSPLSLECTVEGTSNPNLYWYRQAAGRGLQLLFYSVGIGQISSEVPQNLSASRPQDRQFILSSKKLLLSDSGFYLCAWSVQGTKNIQYFGAGTRLSVL.